What follows are 26 T cell receptor beta chains derived from one specimen sequenced in a study of cytomegalovirus exposure and HLA in healthy donors. PCR amplification relied on 60 Vbeta primers (plus 13 Jbeta primers). Sequencing used immunoSEQ multiplex PCR; TCRdb keeps in-frame clones, though not all of them. The sample carries more than 70,000 clones, about 80% recorded once. Sequenced input: PBMCs. These TCRs come from a man aged 50 or older in good health and CMV-seropositive.

This chain connects TRBV11-3 to TRBJ1-3; possible D gene TRBD1, 5 bases. The CDR3 has 18 amino acids. Trimming shortened V by 2 bases and J by 4 bases, and 21 bases separated the two germline ends. Germline lookup yields CDR1 SGHNT and CDR2 YENEEA. The CDR3 protein is CASSLSTLGNRTGNTIYF. CDR3 DNA sequence: TGTGCCAGCAGCTTATCCACCCTCGGTAACAGGACGGGAAACACCATATATTTT. Drawing the rest from reference TRBV11-3 and TRBJ1-3, the complete variable domain is EAGVVQSPRYKIIEKKQPVAFWCNPISGHNTLYWYLQNLGQGPELLIRYENEEAVDDSQLPKDRFSAERLKGVDSTLKIQPAELGDSAVYLCASSLSTLGNRTGNTIYFGEGSWLTVV.

The CDR3 protein is CASSLFASGNTGELFF. The CDR3 DNA follows: TGTGCCAGCAGTTTATTTGCTAGCGGGAACACCGGGGAGCTGTTTTTT. J is TRBJ2-2 and V is TRBV27; 7 nucleotides align to TRBD2. The CDR3 consists of 16 residues. Germline values: CDR1 MNHEY, CDR2 SMNVEV (reference sequence). The ends lost 1 base at V and 1 base at J; junction bases unmatched: 3.

This clone was seen more than once but under ten times. The V and J genes are TRBV7-2 and TRBJ1-2; 8 bases match TRBD1. This CDR3 comprises 16 residues. J was trimmed by 1 base and V by 1 base; bases with no gene match: 5. CDR1 and CDR2 (germline): SGHTA, FQGNSA. CDR3 DNA sequence: TGTGCCAGCAGCTTAGTAGGGACAGGCAATAACTATGGCTACACCTTC. Translation gives CASSLVGTGNNYGYTF.

This CDR3 is CASSLSSGWGMNTEAFF. DNA of the CDR3: TGTGCCAGCAGTTTATCATCCGGGTGGGGCATGAACACTGAAGCTTTCTTT. The chain uses TRBV27 and TRBJ1-1; maybe TRBD1 (5 bases). Trimming cost V 0 bases and J 0 bases, with 14 bases left between them. Per germline, CDR1 MNHEY and CDR2 SMNVEV (reference sequence). CDR3 length: 17 residues.

The chain is built from TRBV4-1 and TRBJ2-7; 8 positions agree with TRBD2. Germline CDR1 and CDR2: MGHRA and YSYEKL. Germline trimming cut 0 bases from V and 0 bases from J; bases unmatched to any gene: 13. The CDR3 is 19 amino acids. The CDR3 DNA sequence: TGCGCCAGCAGCCAAGACCAACGAGGGTCTAGCGGGTTCTCCTACGAGCAGTACTTC. It specifies CASSQDQRGSSGFSYEQYF.

The rearrangement joins TRBV10-2 to TRBJ1-1; the D is unclear. CDR3 length equals 15 residues. Trimming removed 6 bases from V and 7 bases from J, with 21 bases in between. Germline CDR1 reads WSHSY; CDR2 reads SAAADI. The CDR3 nucleotides are TGCGCCAGCAGCGTAGCGCGGGAGACTACTGGTGAAGCTTTCTTT. Its translation is CASSVARETTGEAFF.

The gene calls are TRBV2 and TRBJ1-2, with 9 bases fitting TRBD1. The CDR3 spans 12 residues. Germline V CDR1 and CDR2: SNHLY, FYNNEI. V lost 8 bases to trimming and J lost 2 bases; unmatched junction nucleotides: 0. CDR3 DNA: TGTGCCAGCGGGACAGGGAACTATGGCTACACCTTC. Encoded protein: CASGTGNYGYTF.

The genes are TRBV14 and TRBJ2-1; TRBD2 might be the D (6 bases). Germline assignment: CDR1 SGHDN and CDR2 FVKESK. The CDR3 runs to 12 residues. Between the trimmed V and J ends, which lost 3 bases and 7 bases, there was a span of 7 bases. In nucleotides, the CDR3 is TGTGCCAGCAGCCAGAGCGGGAATGAGCAGTTCTTC. Translated: CASSQSGNEQFF.

V and J are TRBV9 and TRBJ1-2, with D possibly being TRBD1 (6 bases). The V gene's germline CDR1 is SGDLS and CDR2 YYNGEE. The V gene lost 3 bases and the J gene lost 4 bases, with 16 bases spanning the gap. The CDR3 spans 15 residues. CDR3 region: CASSAFRQARYGYTF. CDR3 DNA sequence: TGTGCCAGCAGCGCCTTCCGACAGGCCCGCTATGGCTACACCTTC.

The chain recombines TRBV9 with TRBJ2-5; 11 bases fit TRBD2. V dropped 4 bases and J dropped 2; count of bases not matched to a gene: 4. From germline, CDR1 is SGDLS and CDR2 YYNGEE. CDR3 length: 15 residues. The CDR3 DNA is TGTGCCAGCAGCTCCCTAGCGGGAGGACAAGAGACCCAGTACTTC. This codes for CASSSLAGGQETQYF.

The chain has TRBV4-3 and TRBJ2-1; 9 nucleotides match TRBD2. In germline, CDR1 is LGHNA, CDR2 YSLEER. This CDR3 contains 17 residues. With V trimmed by 4 bases and J by 4 bases, 11 bases remained unmatched. The CDR3 loop reads CASSPTIAGGDYNEQFF. The CDR3 region has the DNA TGCGCCAGCAGCCCGACTATTGCGGGGGGGGATTACAATGAGCAGTTCTTC.

V gene TRBV11-1 combines with J gene TRBJ2-7, with TRBD1 matching 10 bases. The V gene's germline CDR1 is SGHAT and CDR2 FQDESV (reference sequence). This CDR3 has 14 amino acids. The J segment lost 5 bases and the V segment lost 5 bases, leaving 6 bases of the junction unmatched. The CDR3 DNA is TGTGCCAGCAGCCCCCGGGACAGGGGCCACGAGCAGTACTTC. Protein sequence: CASSPRDRGHEQYF.

The chain links TRBV19 to TRBJ2-5; no clear D. The CDR3 totals 13 residues. Germline V gives CDR1 LNHDA, CDR2 SQIVND (reference sequence). V lost 0 bases and J 6 bases, leaving 8 bases between the germline ends. The CDR3 region is CASSIDARKTQYF. As DNA, the CDR3 is TGTGCCAGTAGTATAGATGCTAGGAAGACCCAGTACTTC.

V gene TRBV19 combines with J gene TRBJ2-7, with 13 bases aligning to TRBD2. CDR1 is LNHDA, CDR2 SQIVND, per germline (reference sequence). The CDR3 spans 15 residues. V lost 5 bases, J lost 3 bases, and 4 bases stayed unmatched. Written as DNA, the CDR3 is TGTGCCAGTAGTCCTTGGACTAGCGGGGGCTACGAGCAGTACTTC. This sequence encodes CASSPWTSGGYEQYF.

This clone was picked up a small number of times. The gene calls are TRBV28 and TRBJ2-3, with 9 bases lining up with TRBD2. V lost 4 bases to trimming and J lost 3 bases; unmatched junction nucleotides: 8. Germline V gene lookup returns CDR1 MDHEN and CDR2 SYDVKM. The CDR3 extends over 16 amino acids. CDR3 amino acids: CASSYLSAGGTDTQYF. CDR3 nucleotides: TGTGCCAGCAGTTATCTTTCGGCGGGAGGGACAGATACGCAGTATTTT.

CDR3 sequence reads: CAISEGGTSGTYNNEQFF. The CDR3 DNA reads as TGTGCCATCAGTGAGGGAGGGACTAGCGGGACATATAACAATGAGCAGTTCTTC. This chain connects TRBV10-3 to TRBJ2-1; 13 nucleotides align to TRBD2. The CDR3 consists of 18 residues. Germline trimming cut 2 bases from V and 5 bases from J; bases unmatched to any gene: 9. Germline lookup yields CDR1 ENHRY and CDR2 SYGVKD.

A remark on this clone: The junction departs from germline at one end; a sequencing error may be responsible. The chain joins TRBV5-4 to TRBJ2-6, with D unresolved. The germline gives CDR1 SGHNT, CDR2 YYREEE (reference sequence). The CDR3 has 17 residues. This CDR3 is CASSLGSWAAGANVLTF. CDR3 DNA sequence: TGTGCTAGCAGCTTGGGGTCCTGGGCCGCTGGGGCCAACGTCCTGACTTTC.

The chain recombines TRBV4-3 with TRBJ2-3; D not certain. This CDR3 spans 15 amino acids. The V end was cut by 0 bases, the J end by 4 bases, with 11 bases between. The V gene's germline CDR1 is LGHNA and CDR2 YSLEER. The DNA for the CDR3 is TGCGCCAGCAGCCAAGATGGTGAGGCCCCAGATACGCAGTATTTT. Translation: CASSQDGEAPDTQYF.

This clone was observed a few times. V usage is TRBV13 and J usage is TRBJ2-2; no clear D. The ends were cut back, 4 bases at V and 8 bases at J, with 14 bases in the middle. The germline V gene encodes CDR1 PRHDT and CDR2 FYEKMQ (reference sequence). The CDR3 is 14 amino acids. The CDR3 protein is CASSSKLEAGELFF. The CDR3 coding sequence is TGTGCCAGCAGCTCTAAGCTAGAAGCTGGGGAGCTGTTTTTT.

For this clone: The junction shows a germline mismatch at one end, possibly a read error. The V call is TRBV4-1, the J call TRBJ1-1; D possibly corresponds to TRBD1 (5 bases). The germline CDR1 and CDR2 sequences are MGHRA and YSYEKL. The CDR3 loop spans 13 amino acids. DNA for the CDR3: TGTGCGGCAGCACCAAAAGGGGACACTGAAGCTTTCTTT. This sequence encodes CAAAPKGDTEAFF.

The chain recombines TRBV7-9 with TRBJ2-7; D is possibly TRBD1 (6 bases). Looked up from germline, CDR1 is SEHNR and CDR2 is FQNEAQ (reference sequence). This CDR3 region has 14 residues. With 1 base removed from V and 4 bases from J, the gap between germline ends came to 11 bases. The chain's CDR3 is CASSLGTGKYEQYF. In DNA, the CDR3 is TGTGCCAGCAGCTTAGGAACAGGGAAGTACGAGCAGTACTTC.

The chain employs TRBV4-1 and TRBJ2-7, with 10 bases lining up with TRBD1. The CDR3 contains 16 residues. Looked up from germline, CDR1 is MGHRA and CDR2 is YSYEKL. Trimming removed 1 base from V and 5 bases from J; junction bases left unmatched: 8. CDR3 in amino acids: CASSQVLPGQGHEQYF. In DNA form, the CDR3 reads TGCGCCAGCAGCCAAGTGCTTCCGGGACAGGGGCACGAGCAGTACTTC.

This sequence joins TRBV6-4 and TRBJ2-1, with 10 bases lining up with TRBD2. The germline gives CDR1 MRHNA, CDR2 SNTAGT. V lost 3 bases to trimming and J lost 1 base; unmatched junction nucleotides: 0. The CDR3 spans 15 residues. In DNA, the CDR3 is TGTGCCAGCAGTGAACTAGCGGGATCCTACAATGAGCAGTTCTTC. Its protein product is CASSELAGSYNEQFF.

This rearrangement joins TRBV5-6 to TRBJ1-1; perhaps TRBD1 as D (5 bases). The V end lost 4 bases, the J end lost 7 bases, and 14 bases lay between the germline ends. This CDR3 is 13 amino acids long. CDR1 and CDR2 (germline): SGHDT, YYEEEE. In DNA, the CDR3 is TGTGCCAGCAGCACCGGAGGGACCGTTGAAGCTTTCTTT. Its protein is CASSTGGTVEAFF.

This chain joins TRBV7-2 and TRBJ1-1; tentative D call: TRBD1 (5 bases). Germline lookup yields CDR1 SGHTA and CDR2 FQGNSA. V lost 1 base and J lost 3, with 12 bases in between. This CDR3 spans 15 amino acids. The CDR3 is CASSLVPGPYTEAFF. The CDR3 region has the DNA TGTGCCAGCAGCTTAGTCCCAGGGCCTTACACTGAAGCTTTCTTT.

This chain connects TRBV7-9 to TRBJ2-7; 7 bases are a match to TRBD2. Trimming cost V 4 bases and J 4 bases; bases outside gene matches: 7. This CDR3 spans 14 amino acids. The germline gives CDR1 SEHNR, CDR2 FQNEAQ (reference sequence). DNA for the CDR3: TGTGCCAGCAGCTCCTCAACTAGCGCGTACGAGCAGTACTTC. Its protein is CASSSSTSAYEQYF.